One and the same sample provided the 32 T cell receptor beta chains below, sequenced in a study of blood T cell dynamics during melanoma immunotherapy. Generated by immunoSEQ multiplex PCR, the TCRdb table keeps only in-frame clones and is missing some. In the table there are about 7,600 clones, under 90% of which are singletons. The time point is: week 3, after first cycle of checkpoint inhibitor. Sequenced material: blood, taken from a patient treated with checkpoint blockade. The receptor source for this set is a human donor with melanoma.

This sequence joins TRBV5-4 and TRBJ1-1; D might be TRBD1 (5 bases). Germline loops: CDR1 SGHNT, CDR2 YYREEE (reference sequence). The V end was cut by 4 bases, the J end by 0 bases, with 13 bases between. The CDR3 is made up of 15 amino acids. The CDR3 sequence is CASSPSGHMNTEAFF. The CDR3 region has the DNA TGTGCCAGCAGCCCCTCCGGACACATGAACACTGAAGCTTTCTTT.

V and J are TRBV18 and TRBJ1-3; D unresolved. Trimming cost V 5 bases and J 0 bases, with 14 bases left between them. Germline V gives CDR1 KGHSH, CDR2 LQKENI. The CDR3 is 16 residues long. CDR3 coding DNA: TGTGCCAGCTCAATCGGACGGCTTGACTCTGGAAACACCATATATTTT. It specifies CASSIGRLDSGNTIYF.

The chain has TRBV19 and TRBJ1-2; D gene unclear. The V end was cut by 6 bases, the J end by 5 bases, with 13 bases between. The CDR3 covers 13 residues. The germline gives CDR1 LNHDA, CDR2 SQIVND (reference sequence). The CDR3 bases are TGTGCCAGTAGCCTGGGCAGAGCTTATGGCTACACCTTC. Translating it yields CASSLGRAYGYTF.

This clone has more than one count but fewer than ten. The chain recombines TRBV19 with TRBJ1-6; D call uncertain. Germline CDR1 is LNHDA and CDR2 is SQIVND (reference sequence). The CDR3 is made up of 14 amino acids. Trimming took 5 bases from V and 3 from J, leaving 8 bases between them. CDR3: CASSDRDYNSPLHF. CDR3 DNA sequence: TGTGCCAGTAGTGACCGGGACTATAATTCACCCCTCCACTTT.

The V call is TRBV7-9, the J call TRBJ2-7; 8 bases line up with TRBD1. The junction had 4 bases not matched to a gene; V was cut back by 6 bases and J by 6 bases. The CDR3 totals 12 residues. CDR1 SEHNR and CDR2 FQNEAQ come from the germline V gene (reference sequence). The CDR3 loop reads CASSSTGAEQYV. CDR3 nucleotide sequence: TGTGCCAGCAGTTCGACAGGGGCCGAGCAGTACGTC.

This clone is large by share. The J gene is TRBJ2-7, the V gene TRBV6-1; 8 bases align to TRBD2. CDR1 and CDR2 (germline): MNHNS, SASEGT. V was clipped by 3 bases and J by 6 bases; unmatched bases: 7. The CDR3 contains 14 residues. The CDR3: CASSDTLSGSEQYV. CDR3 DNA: TGTGCCAGCAGTGATACCCTCAGCGGGAGCGAGCAGTACGTC.

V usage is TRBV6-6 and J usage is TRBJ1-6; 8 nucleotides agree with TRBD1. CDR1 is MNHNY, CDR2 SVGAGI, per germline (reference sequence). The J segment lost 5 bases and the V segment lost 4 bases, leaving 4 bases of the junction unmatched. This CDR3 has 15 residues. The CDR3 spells CASSSGQGHNSPLHF. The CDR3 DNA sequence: TGTGCCAGCAGTTCCGGACAGGGACATAATTCACCCCTCCACTTT.

The CDR3 is CASSRDSSRSPLHF. CDR3 nucleotide sequence: TGTGCCAGCAGCCGGGACAGCAGCCGTTCACCCCTCCACTTT. The V call is TRBV6-5, the J call TRBJ1-6, with 7 bases lining up with TRBD1. The V gene end was trimmed by 6 bases and the J gene end by 9 bases; junction bases not matched to a gene: 8. This CDR3 is 14 amino acids long. Per the germline V gene, CDR1 is MNHEY and CDR2 is SVGAGI.

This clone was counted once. CDR3 protein: CTSSPQAEQYEQYV. In nucleotides, the CDR3 is TGCACCAGCAGCCCCCAAGCGGAGCAATACGAGCAGTACGTC. J is TRBJ2-7 and V is TRBV1; the tabulated D call, TRBD2, remains unverified against the DNA. TRBV1 is a pseudogene locus. The CDR3 consists of 14 residues.

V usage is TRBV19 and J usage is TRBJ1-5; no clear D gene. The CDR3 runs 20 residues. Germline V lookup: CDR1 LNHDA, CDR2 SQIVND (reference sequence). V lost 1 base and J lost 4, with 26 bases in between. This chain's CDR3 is CASSIGERRGGGKVNQPQHF. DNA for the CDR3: TGTGCCAGTAGTATAGGAGAACGAAGAGGTGGCGGAAAGGTTAATCAGCCCCAGCATTTT.

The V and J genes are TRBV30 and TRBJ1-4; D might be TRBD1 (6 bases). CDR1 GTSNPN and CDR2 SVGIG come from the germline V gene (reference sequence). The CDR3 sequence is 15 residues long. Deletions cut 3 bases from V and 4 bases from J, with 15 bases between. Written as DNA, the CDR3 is TGTGCCTGGAGCCCAGGGGCAGGACTTAATGAAAAACTGTTTTTT. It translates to CAWSPGAGLNEKLFF.

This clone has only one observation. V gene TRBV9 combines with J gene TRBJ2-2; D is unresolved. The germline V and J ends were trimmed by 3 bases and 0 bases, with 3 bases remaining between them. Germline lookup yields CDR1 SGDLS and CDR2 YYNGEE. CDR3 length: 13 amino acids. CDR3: CASSDANTGELFF. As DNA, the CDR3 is TGTGCCAGCAGCGACGCGAACACCGGGGAGCTGTTTTTT.

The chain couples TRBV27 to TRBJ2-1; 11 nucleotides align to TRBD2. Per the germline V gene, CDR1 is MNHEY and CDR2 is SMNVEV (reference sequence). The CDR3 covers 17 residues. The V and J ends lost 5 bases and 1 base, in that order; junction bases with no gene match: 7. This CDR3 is CASSPYIAGGSYNEQFF. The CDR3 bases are TGTGCCAGCAGTCCCTACATAGCGGGGGGGTCCTACAATGAGCAGTTCTTC.

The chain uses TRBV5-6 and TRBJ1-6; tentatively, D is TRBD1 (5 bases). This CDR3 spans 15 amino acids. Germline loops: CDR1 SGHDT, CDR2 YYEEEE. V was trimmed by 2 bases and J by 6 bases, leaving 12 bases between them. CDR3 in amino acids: CASSLAWGGNSPLHF. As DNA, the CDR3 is TGTGCCAGCAGCTTAGCCTGGGGGGGTAATTCACCCCTCCACTTT.

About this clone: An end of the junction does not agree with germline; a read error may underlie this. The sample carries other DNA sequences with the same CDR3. The CDR3 coding sequence is TGCGCCAGCAGCTTGGTCGGGAGCTCCTACGAGCAGTACTTT. Translation: CASSLVGSSYEQYF. The chain uses TRBV5-1 and TRBJ2-7, with D possibly being TRBD2 (6 bases). CDR3 length: 14 amino acids. Germline CDR1 SGHRS, CDR2 YFSETQ.

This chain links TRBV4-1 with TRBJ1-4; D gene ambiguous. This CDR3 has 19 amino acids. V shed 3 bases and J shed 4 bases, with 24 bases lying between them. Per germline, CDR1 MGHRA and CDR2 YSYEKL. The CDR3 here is CASSHSPTVGFRGNEKLFF. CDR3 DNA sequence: TGCGCCAGCAGCCACTCACCTACGGTGGGGTTCCGGGGTAATGAAAAACTGTTTTTT.

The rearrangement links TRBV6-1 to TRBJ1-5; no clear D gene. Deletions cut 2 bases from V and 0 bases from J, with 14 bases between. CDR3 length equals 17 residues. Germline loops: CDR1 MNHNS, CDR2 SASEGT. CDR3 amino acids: CASSELVPSLSNQPQHF. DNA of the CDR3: TGTGCCAGCAGTGAACTAGTACCCTCCCTTAGCAATCAGCCCCAGCATTTT.

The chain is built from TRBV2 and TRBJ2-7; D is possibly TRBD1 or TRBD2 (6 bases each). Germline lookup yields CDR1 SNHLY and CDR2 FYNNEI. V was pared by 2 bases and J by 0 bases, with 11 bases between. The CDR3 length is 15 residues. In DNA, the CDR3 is TGTGCCAGCAGTGAAAGGCCGGGGGCCTCCTACGAGCAGTACTTC. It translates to CASSERPGASYEQYF.

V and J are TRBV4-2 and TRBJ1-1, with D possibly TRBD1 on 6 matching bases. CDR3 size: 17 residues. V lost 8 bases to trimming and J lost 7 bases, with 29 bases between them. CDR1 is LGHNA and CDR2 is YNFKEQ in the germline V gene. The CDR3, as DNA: TGTGCCAGCCTTCAAGTGGGGCGGGCAGGGGAAGAGAGTGAAGCTTTCTTT. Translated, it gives CASLQVGRAGEESEAFF.

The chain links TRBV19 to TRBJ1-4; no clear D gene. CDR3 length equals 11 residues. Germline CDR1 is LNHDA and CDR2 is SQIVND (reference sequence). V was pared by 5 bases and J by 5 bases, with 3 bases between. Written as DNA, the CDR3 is TGTGCCAGTAGTGCAAATGAAAAACTGTTTTTT. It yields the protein CASSANEKLFF.

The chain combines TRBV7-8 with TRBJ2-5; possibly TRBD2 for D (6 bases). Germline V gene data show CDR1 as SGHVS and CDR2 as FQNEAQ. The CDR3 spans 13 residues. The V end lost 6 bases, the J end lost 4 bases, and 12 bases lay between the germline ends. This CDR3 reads CASSRGGPETQYF. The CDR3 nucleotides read TGTGCCAGCAGTCGAGGAGGGCCAGAGACCCAGTACTTC.

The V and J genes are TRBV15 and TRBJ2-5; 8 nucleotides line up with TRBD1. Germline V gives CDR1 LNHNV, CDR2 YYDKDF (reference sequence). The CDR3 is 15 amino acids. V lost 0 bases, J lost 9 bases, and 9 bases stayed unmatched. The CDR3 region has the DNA TGTGCCACCAGCAGAGATCAGGGGGCGGCTAGGGCCCAGTACTTC. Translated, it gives CATSRDQGAARAQYF.

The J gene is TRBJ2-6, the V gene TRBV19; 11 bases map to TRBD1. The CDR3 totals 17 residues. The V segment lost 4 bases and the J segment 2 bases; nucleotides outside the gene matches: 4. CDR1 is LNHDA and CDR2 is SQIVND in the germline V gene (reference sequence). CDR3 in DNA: TGTGCCAGTAGTACGGGACAGGGGGTAACTGGGGCCAACGTCCTGACTTTC. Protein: CASSTGQGVTGANVLTF.

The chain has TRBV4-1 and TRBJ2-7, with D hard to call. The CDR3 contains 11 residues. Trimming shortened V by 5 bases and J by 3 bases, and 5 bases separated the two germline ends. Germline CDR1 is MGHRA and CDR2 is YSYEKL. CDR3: CASSNYYEQYF. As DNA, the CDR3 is TGCGCCAGCAGCAATTACTACGAGCAGTACTTC.

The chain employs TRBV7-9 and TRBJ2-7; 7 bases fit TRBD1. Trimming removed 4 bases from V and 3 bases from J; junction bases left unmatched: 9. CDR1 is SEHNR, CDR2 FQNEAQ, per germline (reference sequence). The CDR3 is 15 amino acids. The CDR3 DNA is TGTGCCAGCAGCTCAACCGGGACAGCTCGCTACGAGCAGTACGTC. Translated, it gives CASSSTGTARYEQYV.

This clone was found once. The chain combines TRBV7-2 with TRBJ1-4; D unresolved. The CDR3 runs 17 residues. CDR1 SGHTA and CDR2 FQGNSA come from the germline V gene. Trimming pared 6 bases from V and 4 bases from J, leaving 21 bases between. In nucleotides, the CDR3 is TGTGCCAGCAGTTCCGATGGGCGTCCTAGCCTTAATGAAAAACTGTTTTTT. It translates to CASSSDGRPSLNEKLFF.

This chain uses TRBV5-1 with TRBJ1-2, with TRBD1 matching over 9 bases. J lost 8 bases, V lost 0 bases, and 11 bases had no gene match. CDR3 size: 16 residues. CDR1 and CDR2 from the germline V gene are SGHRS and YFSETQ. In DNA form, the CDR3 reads TGCGCCAGCAGCTTGGCCCAGGGGACAGGGATTGGAGGCTACACCTTC. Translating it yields CASSLAQGTGIGGYTF.

The CDR3 reads CASSMEHHYEQYF. CDR3 nucleotides: TGTGCCAGTAGTATGGAACACCACTACGAGCAGTACTTC. The chain joins TRBV19 to TRBJ2-7; D gene unclear. The CDR3 runs to 13 residues. The germline gives CDR1 LNHDA, CDR2 SQIVND (reference sequence). Trimming took 3 bases from V and 3 from J, leaving 9 bases between them.

The CDR3 loop reads CASSGGQGVYGYTF. The DNA of the CDR3 is TGTGCCAGCAGTGGCGGACAGGGGGTCTATGGCTACACCTTC. The chain carries TRBV2 and TRBJ1-2; 10 bases line up with TRBD1. Germline V gives CDR1 SNHLY, CDR2 FYNNEI. This CDR3 spans 14 amino acids. Trimming removed 4 bases from V and 4 bases from J; junction bases left unmatched: 3.

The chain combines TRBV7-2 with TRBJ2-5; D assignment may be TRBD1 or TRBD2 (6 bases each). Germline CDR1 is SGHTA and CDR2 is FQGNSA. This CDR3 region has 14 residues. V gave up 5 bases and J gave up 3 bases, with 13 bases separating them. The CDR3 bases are TGTGCCAGCAGCCGGTGGGGGGCGAAAGAGACCCAGTACTTC. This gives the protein CASSRWGAKETQYF. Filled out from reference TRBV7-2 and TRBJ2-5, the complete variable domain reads GAGVSQSPSNKVTEKGKDVELRCDPISGHTALYWYRQSLGQGLEFLIYFQGNSAPDKSGLPSDRFSAERTGGSVSTLTIQRTQQEDSAVYLCASSRWGAKETQYFGPGTRLLVL.

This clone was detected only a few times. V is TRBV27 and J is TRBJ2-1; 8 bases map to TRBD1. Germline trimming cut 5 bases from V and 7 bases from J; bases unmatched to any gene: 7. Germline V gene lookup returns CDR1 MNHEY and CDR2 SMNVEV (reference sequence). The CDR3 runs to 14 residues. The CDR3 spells CASSAWTGRNEQFF. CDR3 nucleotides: TGTGCCAGCAGTGCTTGGACAGGGCGAAATGAGCAGTTCTTC.

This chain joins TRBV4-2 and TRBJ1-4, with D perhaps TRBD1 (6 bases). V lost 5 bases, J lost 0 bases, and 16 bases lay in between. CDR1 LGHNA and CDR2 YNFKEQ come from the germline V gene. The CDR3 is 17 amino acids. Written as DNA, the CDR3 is TGTGCCAGCAGCTCGGGACATTTAGGTGCAACTAATGAAAAACTGTTTTTT. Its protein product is CASSSGHLGATNEKLFF.